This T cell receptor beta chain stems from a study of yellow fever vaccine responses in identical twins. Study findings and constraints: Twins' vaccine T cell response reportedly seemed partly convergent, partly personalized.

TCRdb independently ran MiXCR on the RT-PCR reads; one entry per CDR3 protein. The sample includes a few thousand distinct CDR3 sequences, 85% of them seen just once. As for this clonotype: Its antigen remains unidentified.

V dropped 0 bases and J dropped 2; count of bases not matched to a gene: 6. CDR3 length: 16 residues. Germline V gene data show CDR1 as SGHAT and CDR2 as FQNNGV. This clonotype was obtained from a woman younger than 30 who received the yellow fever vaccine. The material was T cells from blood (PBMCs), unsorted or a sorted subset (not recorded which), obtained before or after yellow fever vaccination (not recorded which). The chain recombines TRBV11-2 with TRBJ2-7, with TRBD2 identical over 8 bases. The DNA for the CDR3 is TGTGCCAGCAGCTTAGACCATCGACTAGCGCCCTACGAGCAGTACTTC. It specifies CASSLDHRLAPYEQYF.